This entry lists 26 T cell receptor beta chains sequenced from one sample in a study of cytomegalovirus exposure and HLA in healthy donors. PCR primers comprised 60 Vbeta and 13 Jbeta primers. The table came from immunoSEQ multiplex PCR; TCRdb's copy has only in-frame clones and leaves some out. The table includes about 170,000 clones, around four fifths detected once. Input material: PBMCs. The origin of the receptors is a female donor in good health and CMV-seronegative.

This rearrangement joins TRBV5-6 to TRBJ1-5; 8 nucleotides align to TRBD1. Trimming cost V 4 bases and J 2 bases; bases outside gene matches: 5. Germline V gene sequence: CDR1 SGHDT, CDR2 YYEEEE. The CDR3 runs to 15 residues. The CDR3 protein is CASSTGGYGNQPQHF. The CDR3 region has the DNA TGTGCCAGCAGCACAGGGGGTTACGGCAATCAGCCCCAGCATTTT.

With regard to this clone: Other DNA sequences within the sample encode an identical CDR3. CDR3 sequence (DNA): TGTGCCAGCAGTGATGGCAGGGGGACTAATGAAAAACTGTTTTTT. Encoded protein: CASSDGRGTNEKLFF. V gene TRBV25-1 combines with J gene TRBJ1-4; 7 bases match TRBD1. CDR3 length: 15 amino acids. Looked up from germline, CDR1 is MGHDK and CDR2 is SYGVNS. The V and J ends lost 3 bases and 2 bases, in that order; junction bases with no gene match: 3.

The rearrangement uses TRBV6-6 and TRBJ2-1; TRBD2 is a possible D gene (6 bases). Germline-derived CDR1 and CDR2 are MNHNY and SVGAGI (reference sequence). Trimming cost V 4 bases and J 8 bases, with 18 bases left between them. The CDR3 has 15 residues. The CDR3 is CASSSTTESGDEQFF. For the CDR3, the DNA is TGTGCCAGCAGTTCGACTACTGAGTCGGGGGATGAGCAGTTCTTC.

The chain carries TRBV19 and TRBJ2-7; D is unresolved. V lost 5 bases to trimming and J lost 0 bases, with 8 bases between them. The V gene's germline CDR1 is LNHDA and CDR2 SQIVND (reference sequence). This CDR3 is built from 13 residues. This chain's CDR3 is CASSSDFSYEQYF. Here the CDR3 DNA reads TGTGCCAGTAGTTCCGACTTCTCCTACGAGCAGTACTTC.

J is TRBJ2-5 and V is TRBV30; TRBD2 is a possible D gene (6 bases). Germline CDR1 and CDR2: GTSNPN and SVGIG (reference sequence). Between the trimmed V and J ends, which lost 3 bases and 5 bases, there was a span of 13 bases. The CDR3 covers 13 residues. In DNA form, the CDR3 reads TGTGCCTGGAGGGGACTGGGAACGGAGACCCAGTACTTC. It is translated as CAWRGLGTETQYF.

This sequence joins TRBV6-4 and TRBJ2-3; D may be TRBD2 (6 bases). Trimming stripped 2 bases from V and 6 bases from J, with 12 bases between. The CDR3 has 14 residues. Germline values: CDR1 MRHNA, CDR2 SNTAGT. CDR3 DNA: TGTGCCAGCAGTGACAGATGGGAGGAGGATACGCAGTATTTT. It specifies CASSDRWEEDTQYF.

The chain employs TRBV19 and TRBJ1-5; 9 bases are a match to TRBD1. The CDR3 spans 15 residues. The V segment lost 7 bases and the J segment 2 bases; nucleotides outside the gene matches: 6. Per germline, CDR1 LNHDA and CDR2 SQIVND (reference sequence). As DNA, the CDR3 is TGTGCCAGTAACACAGGGGGCGGAGGCAATCAGCCCCAGCATTTT. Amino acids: CASNTGGGGNQPQHF.

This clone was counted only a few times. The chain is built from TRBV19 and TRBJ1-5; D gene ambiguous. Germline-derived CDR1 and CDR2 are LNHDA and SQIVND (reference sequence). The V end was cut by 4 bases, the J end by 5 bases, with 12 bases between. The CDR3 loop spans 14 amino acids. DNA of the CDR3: TGTGCCAGTAGTAAGCGGACGGAAGATCAGCCCCAGCATTTT. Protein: CASSKRTEDQPQHF.

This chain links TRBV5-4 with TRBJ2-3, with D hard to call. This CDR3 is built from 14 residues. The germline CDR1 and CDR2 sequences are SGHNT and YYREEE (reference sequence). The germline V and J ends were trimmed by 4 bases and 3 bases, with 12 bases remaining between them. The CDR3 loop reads CASSRPAETDTQYF. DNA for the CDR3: TGTGCCAGCAGCCGCCCCGCGGAAACAGATACGCAGTATTTT.

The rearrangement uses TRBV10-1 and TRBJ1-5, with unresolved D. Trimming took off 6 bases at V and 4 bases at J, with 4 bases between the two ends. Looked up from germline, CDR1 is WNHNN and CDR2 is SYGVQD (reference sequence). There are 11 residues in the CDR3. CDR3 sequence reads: CASRANQPQHF. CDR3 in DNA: TGCGCCAGCAGGGCAAATCAGCCCCAGCATTTT.

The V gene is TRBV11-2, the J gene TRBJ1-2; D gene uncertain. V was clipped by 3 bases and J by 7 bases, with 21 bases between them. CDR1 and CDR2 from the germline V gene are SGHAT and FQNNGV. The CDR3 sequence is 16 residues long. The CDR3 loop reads CASSFTQYSGVGGYTF. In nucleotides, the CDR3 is TGTGCCAGCAGCTTTACTCAGTACAGCGGGGTTGGTGGCTACACCTTC.

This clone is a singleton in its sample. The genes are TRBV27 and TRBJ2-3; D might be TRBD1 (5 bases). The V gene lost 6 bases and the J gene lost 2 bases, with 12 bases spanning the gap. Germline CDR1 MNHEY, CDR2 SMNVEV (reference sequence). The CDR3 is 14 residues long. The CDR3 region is CASRGRKITDTQYF. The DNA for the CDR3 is TGTGCCAGCAGGGGGCGAAAGATCACAGATACGCAGTATTTT.

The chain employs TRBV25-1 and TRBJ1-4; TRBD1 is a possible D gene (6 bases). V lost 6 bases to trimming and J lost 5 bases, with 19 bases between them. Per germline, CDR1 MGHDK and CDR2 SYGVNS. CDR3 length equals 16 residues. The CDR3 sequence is CASSEGARGKNEKLFF. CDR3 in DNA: TGTGCCAGCAGCGAAGGTGCCAGGGGTAAGAATGAAAAACTGTTTTTT.

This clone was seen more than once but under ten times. The CDR3 region is CASSFSGTARTDTQYF. In nucleotides, the CDR3 is TGCGCCAGCAGCTTTTCCGGGACAGCGCGCACAGATACGCAGTATTTT. The chain recombines TRBV5-1 with TRBJ2-3, with 7 bases lining up with TRBD1. CDR1 is SGHRS and CDR2 is YFSETQ in the germline V gene. V trimming: 2 bases; J trimming: 1 base; junction bases outside the gene matches: 7. The CDR3 contains 16 residues. The full variable domain, rest sourced from reference TRBV5-1 and TRBJ2-3, is KAGVTQTPRYLIKTRGQQVTLSCSPISGHRSVSWYQQTPGQGLQFLFEYFSETQRNKGNFPGRFSGRQFSNSRSEMNVSTLELGDSALYLCASSFSGTARTDTQYFGPGTRLTVL.

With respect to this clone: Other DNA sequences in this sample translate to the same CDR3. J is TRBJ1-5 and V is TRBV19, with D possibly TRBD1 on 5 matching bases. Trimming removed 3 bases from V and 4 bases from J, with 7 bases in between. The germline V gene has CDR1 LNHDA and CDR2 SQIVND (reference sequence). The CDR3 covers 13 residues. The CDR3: CASSIRENQPQHF. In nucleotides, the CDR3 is TGTGCCAGTAGTATCAGGGAAAATCAGCCCCAGCATTTT.

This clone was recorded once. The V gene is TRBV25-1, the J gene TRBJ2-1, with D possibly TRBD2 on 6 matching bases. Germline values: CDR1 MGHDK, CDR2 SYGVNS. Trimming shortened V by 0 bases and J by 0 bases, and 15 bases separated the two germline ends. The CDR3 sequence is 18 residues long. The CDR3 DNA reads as TGTGCCAGCAGTGAATATGGGGCGGGGACGAGCTCCTACAATGAGCAGTTCTTC. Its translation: CASSEYGAGTSSYNEQFF.

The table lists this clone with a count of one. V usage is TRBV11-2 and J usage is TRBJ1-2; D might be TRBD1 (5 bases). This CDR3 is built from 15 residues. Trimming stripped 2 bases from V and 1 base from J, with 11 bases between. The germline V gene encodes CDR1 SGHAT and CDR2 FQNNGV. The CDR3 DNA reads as TGTGCCAGCAGCTTATCGGGGGAGGATAACTATGGCTACACCTTC. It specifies CASSLSGEDNYGYTF.

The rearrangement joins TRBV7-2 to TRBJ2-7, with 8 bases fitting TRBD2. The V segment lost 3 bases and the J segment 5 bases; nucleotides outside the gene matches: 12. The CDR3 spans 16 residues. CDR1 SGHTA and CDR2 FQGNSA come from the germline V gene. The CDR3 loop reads CASSFDRGSGADEQYF. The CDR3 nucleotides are TGTGCCAGCAGCTTCGACCGTGGTAGCGGGGCCGACGAGCAGTACTTC.

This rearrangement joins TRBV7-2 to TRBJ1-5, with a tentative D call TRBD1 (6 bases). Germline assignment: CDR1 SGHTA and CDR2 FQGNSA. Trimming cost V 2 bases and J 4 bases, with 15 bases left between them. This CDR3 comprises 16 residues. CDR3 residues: CASSLRLTGVNQPQHF. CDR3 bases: TGTGCCAGCAGCTTAAGGCTGACAGGCGTGAATCAGCCCCAGCATTTT.

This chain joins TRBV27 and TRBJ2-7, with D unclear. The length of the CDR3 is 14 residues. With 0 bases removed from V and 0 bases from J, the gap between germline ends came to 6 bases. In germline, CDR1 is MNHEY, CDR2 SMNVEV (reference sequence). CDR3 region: CASSLSAHSYEQYF. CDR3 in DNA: TGTGCCAGCAGTTTATCAGCTCACTCCTACGAGCAGTACTTC.

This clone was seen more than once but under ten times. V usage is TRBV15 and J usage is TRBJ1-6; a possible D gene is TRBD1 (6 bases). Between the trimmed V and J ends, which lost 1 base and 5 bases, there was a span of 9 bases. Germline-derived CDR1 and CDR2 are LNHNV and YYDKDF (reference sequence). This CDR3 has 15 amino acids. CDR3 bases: TGTGCCACCAGCAGAGGGGACACAAATAATTCACCCCTCCACTTT. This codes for CATSRGDTNNSPLHF.

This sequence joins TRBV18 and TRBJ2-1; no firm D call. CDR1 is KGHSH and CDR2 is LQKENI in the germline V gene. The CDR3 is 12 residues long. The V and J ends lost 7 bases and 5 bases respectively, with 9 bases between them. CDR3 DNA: TGTGCCAGCTACCGGGTCCACAATGAGCAGTTCTTC. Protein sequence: CASYRVHNEQFF.

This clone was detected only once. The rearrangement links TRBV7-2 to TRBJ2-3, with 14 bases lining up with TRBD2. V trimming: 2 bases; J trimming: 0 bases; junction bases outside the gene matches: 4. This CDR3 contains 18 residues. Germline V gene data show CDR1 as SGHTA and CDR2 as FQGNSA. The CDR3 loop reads CASSLWGLAGASTDTQYF. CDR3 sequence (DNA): TGTGCCAGCAGCTTATGGGGACTAGCGGGGGCTAGCACAGATACGCAGTATTTT.

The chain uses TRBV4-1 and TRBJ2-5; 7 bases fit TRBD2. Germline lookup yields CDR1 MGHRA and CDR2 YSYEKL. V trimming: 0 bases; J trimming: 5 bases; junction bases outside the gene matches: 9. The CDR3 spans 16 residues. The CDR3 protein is CASSQDGLAVGETQYF. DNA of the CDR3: TGCGCCAGCAGCCAAGATGGGCTAGCGGTGGGGGAGACCCAGTACTTC.

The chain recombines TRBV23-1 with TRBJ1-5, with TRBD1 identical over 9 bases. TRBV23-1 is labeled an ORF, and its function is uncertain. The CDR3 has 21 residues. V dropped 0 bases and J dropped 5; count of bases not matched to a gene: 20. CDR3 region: CASSQSRYRDRAPDVDQPQHF. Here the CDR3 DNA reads TGCGCCAGCAGTCAATCTCGGTACCGGGACAGGGCCCCTGATGTCGATCAGCCCCAGCATTTT.

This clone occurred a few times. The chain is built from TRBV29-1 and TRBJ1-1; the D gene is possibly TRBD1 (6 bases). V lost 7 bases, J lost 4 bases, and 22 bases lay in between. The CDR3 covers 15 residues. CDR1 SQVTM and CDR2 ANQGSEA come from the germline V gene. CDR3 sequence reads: CSAHSDSRPLTEAFF. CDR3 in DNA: TGCAGCGCTCATTCGGACAGCCGGCCGCTCACTGAAGCTTTCTTT.